Listed below are T cell receptor beta chains from one sample, sequenced in a study of blood T cell repertoires in COVID-19. Clones were sequenced by immunoSEQ multiplex PCR, and TCRdb holds only the in-frame ones, with some missing. The sample records about 260,000 clones, around 80% being singletons. Sequencing input: PBMCs or T cells enriched from blood (not recorded which). These receptors were collected from a man aged 30-40 years with acute COVID-19. CDR3s include the opening cysteine and the closing phenylalanine or tryptophan. A D gene is named only where the DNA matches it firmly. Size is omitted from some rows. Given values are once, few, many or a class for expanded clones.

J: TRBJ2-1; V: TRBV21-1; size: many; D: .; DNA: TGTGCCAGCAGCAAATGGGGAGATGAGCAGTTCTTC; CDR3: CASSKWGDEQFF
J: TRBJ2-5; V: TRBV18; size: .; D: .; DNA: TGTGCCAGCTCACCCGGATCGGGGATGGACCAGTACTTC; CDR3: CASSPGSGMDQYF
J: TRBJ2-5; V: TRBV24-1; size: once; D: TRBD2; DNA: TGTGCCACCAGTGATTCAGGGCCACTAGCGGGATCGAGTCAAGAGACCCAGTACTTC; CDR3: CATSDSGPLAGSSQETQYF
J: TRBJ2-5; V: TRBV10-1; size: .; D: TRBD1; DNA: TGCGCCAGCGGGACAGGGATGGAAGAGACCCAGTACTTC; CDR3: CASGTGMEETQYF
J: TRBJ1-2; V: TRBV13; size: .; D: .; DNA: TGTGCCAGCAGCAAAAAGAGTAACTATGGCTACACCTTC; CDR3: CASSKKSNYGYTF
J: TRBJ2-3; V: TRBV5-1; size: few; D: TRBD2; DNA: TGTGCCAGCAGCAGCGGGAGCTACACCTTAAGCACAGATACGCAGTATTTT; CDR3: CASSSGSYTLSTDTQYF
J: TRBJ1-1; V: TRBV14; size: .; D: .; DNA: TGTGCCAGCAGCCAAGTAGTAGGCAGTGACTTTAACACTGAAGCTTTCTTT; CDR3: CASSQVVGSDFNTEAFF
J: TRBJ2-2; V: TRBV3-1/TRBV3-2; size: .; D: .; DNA: TGTGCCAGCAGCCAAGGCCGCGCCGGGGAGCTGTTTTTT; CDR3: CASSQGRAGELFF
J: TRBJ1-5; V: TRBV4-3; size: once; D: .; DNA: TGCGCCAGCAGCCAAGATAGGGCAGGGGCTCAGCCCCAGCATTTT; CDR3: CASSQDRAGAQPQHF
J: TRBJ1-5; V: TRBV24-1; size: .; D: .; DNA: TGTGCCACCAGTGAAGGGCGGGTTAAGCCCCAGCATTTT; CDR3: CATSEGRVKPQHF
J: TRBJ2-3; V: TRBV7-2; size: .; D: .; DNA: TGTGCCAGCAGCTTCGGGAGAATCACAGATACGCAGTATTTT; CDR3: CASSFGRITDTQYF
J: TRBJ2-3; V: TRBV10-1; size: once; D: .; DNA: TGCGCCAGCAGTGAGTCGATTTCCAGGAATACGCAGTATTTT; CDR3: CASSESISRNTQYF
J: TRBJ1-6; V: TRBV27; size: once; D: TRBD1; DNA: TGTGCCAGCAGTCCCCCAACCCATCCGGGACAGGGGCGTCGGTCACCCCTCCACTTT; CDR3: CASSPPTHPGQGRRSPLHF
J: TRBJ1-2; V: TRBV9; size: few; D: .; DNA: TGTGCCAGCAGCGTAGACGCCACCCTAACCGGGGGCTACACCTTC; CDR3: CASSVDATLTGGYTF
J: TRBJ2-1; V: TRBV7-2; size: once; D: TRBD1; DNA: TGTGCCAGCAGCCTTAGACTCGGCCCAGGGGGTGAGCAGTTCTTC; CDR3: CASSLRLGPGGEQFF
J: TRBJ2-1; V: TRBV11-3; size: .; D: TRBD2; DNA: TGTGCCAGCAGCCAAACCAGCCTAGCGGTATACAATGAGCAGTTCTTC; CDR3: CASSQTSLAVYNEQFF
J: TRBJ2-2; V: TRBV27; size: .; D: TRBD1; DNA: TGTGCCAGCAAAGGGACAGCGAGTACCGGGGAGCTGTTTTTT; CDR3: CASKGTASTGELFF
J: TRBJ1-2; V: TRBV12-3/TRBV12-4; size: .; D: TRBD1; DNA: TGTGCCAGCACTCAGACAGGGAACTATGGCTACACCTTC; CDR3: CASTQTGNYGYTF
J: TRBJ2-2; V: TRBV30; size: few; D: .; DNA: TGTGCCTGGAGGACCCTGACGAGGGCCGGGGAGCTGTTTTTT; CDR3: CAWRTLTRAGELFF
J: TRBJ1-4; V: TRBV28; size: .; D: TRBD1; DNA: TGTGCCAGCAGCCCCGGTGGACAGGGGGATGAAAAACTGTTTTTT; CDR3: CASSPGGQGDEKLFF
J: TRBJ1-3; V: TRBV29-1; size: .; D: .; DNA: TGCAGCGTTGAAGATCGTCTCTCTGGAAACACCATATATTTT; CDR3: CSVEDRLSGNTIYF
J: TRBJ2-2; V: TRBV29-1; size: .; D: TRBD1; DNA: TGCAGCGTGGGACAGGGCGGCGGGGAGCTGTTTTTT; CDR3: CSVGQGGGELFF
J: TRBJ1-6; V: TRBV5-1; size: .; D: .; DNA: TGTGCCAGCAGCCTTATCGACGGGGATTCACCCCTCCACTTT; CDR3: CASSLIDGDSPLHF
J: TRBJ1-1; V: TRBV24-1; size: .; D: TRBD1; DNA: TGTGCCACCAGTGATCTGACAGGGACTGAAGCTTTCTTT; CDR3: CATSDLTGTEAFF
J: TRBJ1-1; V: TRBV6-5; size: .; D: TRBD1; DNA: TGTGCCAGCAGTTCCAGGGGGCGAGCGACTGAAGCTTTCTTT; CDR3: CASSSRGRATEAFF
J: TRBJ1-5; V: TRBV19; size: .; D: TRBD1; DNA: TGTGCCAGTAGGACAGGGGGAGGTAGCAATCAGCCCCAGCATTTT; CDR3: CASRTGGGSNQPQHF
J: TRBJ1-1; V: TRBV4-3; size: .; D: TRBD1; DNA: TGCGCCAGCAGCACTGAGACAGGGCTGAACACTGAAGCTTTCTTT; CDR3: CASSTETGLNTEAFF
J: TRBJ1-5; V: TRBV15; size: .; D: TRBD1; DNA: TGTGCCACCAGCAGAGGACAGGGTGCGAAGCCCCAGCATTTT; CDR3: CATSRGQGAKPQHF
J: TRBJ1-3; V: TRBV5-5; size: .; D: .; DNA: TGTGCCAGCAGCTTGGTGGCCATCTCTGGAAACACCATATATTTT; CDR3: CASSLVAISGNTIYF
J: TRBJ1-5; V: TRBV27; size: .; D: .; DNA: TGTGCCAGCAGGTGGGACACCCTTAACGATTATAGCAATCAGCCCCAGCATTTT; CDR3: CASRWDTLNDYSNQPQHF
J: TRBJ1-3; V: TRBV2; size: .; D: .; DNA: TGTGGCGTCAAACAGGGTCCCGGAAACACCATATATTTT; CDR3: CGVKQGPGNTIYF
J: TRBJ1-3; V: TRBV6-6; size: few; D: .; DNA: TGTGCCAGCAGTCCGATTCCGAACGGTGCCTCTGGAAACACCATATATTTT; CDR3: CASSPIPNGASGNTIYF
J: TRBJ2-1; V: TRBV29-1; size: few; D: TRBD2; DNA: TGCAGCGTTGCCCGACTAGCGGGGTACAATGAGCAGTTCTTC; CDR3: CSVARLAGYNEQFF
J: TRBJ1-1; V: TRBV30; size: .; D: .; DNA: TGTGCCTGGAGTGTACAAACGAACACTGAAGCTTTCTTT; CDR3: CAWSVQTNTEAFF
J: TRBJ2-2; V: TRBV24-1; size: .; D: TRBD1; DNA: TGTGCCACCAGGGACAGGGGTGCCGGGGAGCTGTTTTTT; CDR3: CATRDRGAGELFF
J: TRBJ1-5; V: TRBV10-1; size: .; D: .; DNA: TGCGCCAGCAGTGGCGGGGGGCTTGGTCAGCCCCAGCATTTT; CDR3: CASSGGGLGQPQHF
J: TRBJ1-2; V: TRBV5-6; size: .; D: .; DNA: TGTGCCAGCAGCTTGATGAGGGCGGGGGCCACCTTC; CDR3: CASSLMRAGATF
J: TRBJ2-2; V: TRBV18; size: .; D: TRBD2; DNA: TGTGCCAGCTCACGAAGGACTAGAAGTTGGTACGGGGAGCTGTTTTTT; CDR3: CASSRRTRSWYGELFF
J: TRBJ1-2; V: TRBV10-1; size: .; D: TRBD1; DNA: TGCGCCAGCAGTGCAGGGGGAGCCTATGGCTACACCTTC; CDR3: CASSAGGAYGYTF
J: TRBJ1-5; V: TRBV6-2/TRBV6-3; size: .; D: .; DNA: TGTGCCAGCAGCCCGGGGGAGGTTAGCAATCAGCCCCAGCATTTT; CDR3: CASSPGEVSNQPQHF
J: TRBJ1-4; V: TRBV4-1; size: .; D: TRBD1; DNA: TGCGCCAGCAGCCAGACAGGGGCCCGAAATGAAAAACTGTTTTTT; CDR3: CASSQTGARNEKLFF
J: TRBJ2-1; V: TRBV7-2; size: .; D: TRBD2; DNA: TGTGCCAGCAGCTTAAACCCCCCTGCGGGAGGCCGGGGAAATGAGCAGTTCTTC; CDR3: CASSLNPPAGGRGNEQFF
J: TRBJ2-2; V: TRBV19; size: .; D: TRBD2; DNA: TGTGCCAGTAGTACCGATAGCGGGGGGGCCTATTTCGGGGAGCTGTTTTTT; CDR3: CASSTDSGGAYFGELFF
J: TRBJ1-1; V: TRBV30; size: .; D: TRBD1; DNA: TGTGCCTGGAGTGCGACAGGGAAGGGGGTAGCTTTCTTT; CDR3: CAWSATGKGVAFF
J: TRBJ2-2; V: TRBV27; size: .; D: .; DNA: TGTGCCAGCAGGACAGTAAACACCGGGGAGCTGTTTTTT; CDR3: CASRTVNTGELFF
J: TRBJ2-2; V: TRBV15; size: .; D: TRBD1; DNA: TGTGCCACCAGCACAAGGGACAGGGACACCGGGGAGCTGTTTTTT; CDR3: CATSTRDRDTGELFF
J: TRBJ1-2; V: TRBV15; size: .; D: TRBD1; DNA: TGTGCCACCAGCAGGGACAGGGGGCCGGATGGCTACACCTTC; CDR3: CATSRDRGPDGYTF
J: TRBJ2-2; V: TRBV6-2/TRBV6-3; size: .; D: .; DNA: TGTGCCAGCAGTTACGTCAGGGCGGTCGGGGAGCTGTTTTTT; CDR3: CASSYVRAVGELFF
J: TRBJ2-1; V: TRBV6-5; size: .; D: TRBD1; DNA: TGTGCCAGCCGGGACAGTACCTACAATGAGCAGTTCTTC; CDR3: CASRDSTYNEQFF
J: TRBJ1-4; V: TRBV28; size: .; D: .; DNA: TGTGCCAGCAGTGGGAAGGCCAGGGGACGAAAACTGTTTTTT; CDR3: CASSGKARGRKLFF
J: TRBJ1-2; V: TRBV6-2/TRBV6-3; size: .; D: .; DNA: TGTGCCAGCAGTTACGGTGGCAGGGGCGATGGCTACACCTTC; CDR3: CASSYGGRGDGYTF
J: TRBJ2-5; V: TRBV18; size: .; D: TRBD2; DNA: TGTGCCAGCTCACTGCGGGGGGCACATCTCCAAGAGACCCAGTACTTC; CDR3: CASSLRGAHLQETQYF
J: TRBJ1-2; V: TRBV2; size: .; D: .; DNA: TGTGCCACCCAGAACTATGGCTACACCTTC; CDR3: CATQNYGYTF
J: TRBJ2-3; V: TRBV12-5; size: .; D: .; DNA: TGTGCTAGTGGTTTTGTCCGCCTTCACGGACAGCCAGACACAGATACGCAGTATTTT; CDR3: CASGFVRLHGQPDTDTQYF